These 21 T cell receptor beta chains share one sample of origin, sequenced in a study of neurological immune-mediated disorders. One entry per CDR3 protein results from TCRdb running MiXCR on the 5' RACE reads. The sample has more than 70,000 distinct CDR3 sequences; around 10% are singletons. The sequenced material came from PBMCs. The origin of the receptors is a man aged 40-50 years in good health.

There are many counts of this clonotype. This chain joins TRBV28 and TRBJ2-1; D gene ambiguous. The V end was cut by 5 bases, the J end by 0 bases, with 11 bases between. This CDR3 has 15 amino acids. The V gene's germline CDR1 is MDHEN and CDR2 SYDVKM. CDR3 residues: CASSPRRASYNEQFF. The DNA for the CDR3 is TGTGCCAGCAGTCCCCGACGGGCCTCCTACAATGAGCAGTTCTTC.

Of note for this clonotype: This may be a read error: a much more frequent sequence differs by one nucleotide. This chain uses TRBV7-6 with TRBJ2-1; D remains ambiguous. This CDR3 has 16 amino acids. The germline V gene encodes CDR1 SGHVS and CDR2 FNYEAQ. The CDR3 protein is CASSLEGGSSYNEQSF. Written as DNA, the CDR3 is TGTGCCAGCAGCTTAGAGGGTGGAAGCTCCTACAATGAGCAGTCCTTC.

The chain joins TRBV9 to TRBJ2-1; D is uncertain. V was cut by 5 bases and J by 3 bases, with 3 bases left in between. CDR1 is SGDLS and CDR2 is YYNGEE in the germline V gene. CDR3 length: 11 residues. The CDR3 region has the DNA TGTGCCAGCAGGGGCTACAATGAGCAGTTCTTC. Translating gives CASRGYNEQFF.

This clonotype has more than one count but fewer than ten. This may stem from a read error, because a much larger clone lies one nucleotide away. The chain joins TRBV28 to TRBJ1-1, with a tentative D call TRBD1 (5 bases). CDR3 length equals 14 residues. Trimming removed 10 bases from V and 0 bases from J, with 15 bases in between. Germline values: CDR1 MDHEN, CDR2 SYDVKM. Here the CDR3 reads CANRPDTLNTEAFF. CDR3 in DNA: TGTGCCAACAGACCGGACACCTTGAACACTGAAGCTTTCTTT.

This clonotype was counted a few times. The chain carries TRBV7-9 and TRBJ2-1; weak D call: TRBD2 (6 bases). The CDR3 sequence is 16 residues long. Germline-derived CDR1 and CDR2 are SEHNR and FQNEAQ (reference sequence). V was shortened by 2 bases and J by 5 bases, with 16 bases between the two germline ends. CDR3 residues: CASSLLTGLSDNEQFF. CDR3 nucleotides: TGTGCCAGCAGCTTACTTACGGGACTCTCAGACAATGAGCAGTTCTTC.

This clonotype was seen at least ten times. The V and J genes are TRBV7-2 and TRBJ2-5; 10 bases line up with TRBD2. Trimming removed 7 bases from V and 5 bases from J; junction bases left unmatched: 13. CDR3 size: 16 residues. In germline, CDR1 is SGHTA, CDR2 FQGNSA. CDR3 nucleotides: TGTGCCAGCACCTCGCGGCTCAGCGGGGGGGAGGAGACCCAGTACTTC. This sequence encodes CASTSRLSGGEETQYF.

This clonotype was seen at least ten times. The chain has TRBV6-1 and TRBJ2-2; D gene uncertain. Germline V CDR1 and CDR2: MNHNS, SASEGT. The CDR3 loop spans 14 amino acids. V lost 2 bases and J 2 bases, leaving 6 bases between the germline ends. CDR3 nucleotide sequence: TGTGCCAGCAGTGAAATCGGCAACACCGGGGAGCTGTTTTTT. Amino acids: CASSEIGNTGELFF.

This chain joins TRBV20-1 and TRBJ2-1; D remains unclear. Trimming took 5 bases from V and 7 from J, leaving 9 bases between them. Germline CDR1 and CDR2: DFQATT and SNEGSKA (reference sequence). CDR3 length equals 11 residues. The CDR3 DNA is TGCAGTGCTCGGCGCACTAATGAGCAGTTCTTC. This sequence encodes CSARRTNEQFF.

The V call is TRBV15, the J call TRBJ1-1; D remains unclear. The CDR3 has 13 amino acids. From germline, CDR1 is LNHNV and CDR2 YYDKDF (reference sequence). With 8 bases removed from V and 3 bases from J, the gap between germline ends came to 13 bases. The CDR3 region has the DNA TGTGCCACCGACGCCACGGGGTACACTGAAGCTTTCTTT. Translated, it gives CATDATGYTEAFF.

This clonotype was counted ten times or more. This sequence joins TRBV3-1 and TRBJ2-1, with no clear D. CDR3 length: 15 amino acids. V lost 4 bases and J lost 2, with 12 bases in between. Germline CDR1 reads LGHDT; CDR2 reads YNNKEL (reference sequence). The CDR3 spells CASSPFRLAYNEQFF. The CDR3 DNA reads as TGTGCCAGCAGCCCCTTCAGGCTGGCCTACAATGAGCAGTTCTTC.

V usage is TRBV20-1 and J usage is TRBJ2-4, with a tentative D call TRBD2 (7 bases). The CDR3 is made up of 15 amino acids. V was shortened by 6 bases and J by 3 bases, with 18 bases between the two germline ends. From germline, CDR1 is DFQATT and CDR2 SNEGSKA (reference sequence). CDR3 coding DNA: TGCAGTGCAACCCTACCGGGGGGCAACAAAAACATTCAGTACTTC. Translated, it gives CSATLPGGNKNIQYF.

This clonotype was recorded many times. The J gene is TRBJ1-3, the V gene TRBV12-3 or TRBV12-4; 7 bases align to TRBD1. The J segment lost 4 bases and the V segment lost 7 bases, leaving 7 bases of the junction unmatched. The CDR3 extends over 14 amino acids. The CDR3 sequence: CASNIRGPGNTIYF. The CDR3 nucleotides are TGTGCCAGCAACATTAGGGGGCCAGGAAACACCATATATTTT.

This clonotype has a count of ten or more. This sequence joins TRBV6-5 and TRBJ2-2; D not certain. V shed 7 bases and J shed 4 bases, with 16 bases lying between them. CDR3 length: 15 amino acids. In germline, CDR1 is MNHEY, CDR2 SVGAGI. The CDR3 DNA follows: TGTGCCAGCAACCTCAGGAATTTTGGCACCGGGGAGCTGTTTTTT. Encoded protein: CASNLRNFGTGELFF.

A note on this clonotype: This sequence may be a read error, since a much larger clone differs from it by one base. The chain combines TRBV10-2 with TRBJ1-5; D remains ambiguous. CDR1 is WSHSY, CDR2 SAAADI, per germline. This CDR3 is 13 amino acids long. The CDR3: CASSASANQHQHF. CDR3 in DNA: TGCGCCAGCAGTGCTAGCGCGAATCAGCACCAGCATTTT.

There are many counts of this clonotype. CDR3 sequence reads: CASSLAGGAETQYF. The DNA of the CDR3 is TGTGCCAGCAGCTTAGCGGGGGGGGCAGAGACCCAGTACTTC. The chain combines TRBV11-2 with TRBJ2-5, with TRBD2 matching 8 bases. The CDR3 runs 14 residues. The germline V gene has CDR1 SGHAT and CDR2 FQNNGV. V lost 1 base, J lost 4 bases, and 2 bases stayed unmatched.

This clonotype was recorded at least ten times. The chain uses TRBV5-1 and TRBJ2-7; possibly TRBD1 for D (5 bases). V lost 0 bases to trimming and J lost 2 bases, with 9 bases between them. CDR1 and CDR2 from the germline V gene are SGHRS and YFSETQ. This CDR3 has 14 residues. CDR3 DNA: TGCGCCAGCAGCTTGGTAGGCAGGGCCTACGAGCAGTACTTC. Encoded protein: CASSLVGRAYEQYF.

Ten or more counts support this clonotype. The V call is TRBV20-1, the J call TRBJ2-1; either TRBD1 or TRBD2 may supply D (6 bases each). Germline CDR1 is DFQATT and CDR2 is SNEGSKA (reference sequence). The length of the CDR3 is 17 residues. Trimming removed 0 bases from V and 1 base from J, with 16 bases in between. CDR3 coding DNA: TGCAGTGCTAGAGATGAGGGGGGAAGTGGGTCCTACAATGAGCAGTTCTTC. This gives the protein CSARDEGGSGSYNEQFF.

The genes are TRBV20-1 and TRBJ2-1; D is undetermined. The length of the CDR3 is 14 residues. V lost 4 bases and J lost 6, with 16 bases in between. CDR1 and CDR2 from the germline V gene are DFQATT and SNEGSKA (reference sequence). For the CDR3, the DNA is TGCAGTGCTATTCAACCACGGCAGGCCAATGAGCAGTTCTTC. Its translation is CSAIQPRQANEQFF.

This clonotype was recorded many times. The V and J genes are TRBV7-9 and TRBJ1-1; the match to TRBD1 covers 9 bases. CDR1 is SEHNR, CDR2 FQNEAQ, per germline (reference sequence). This CDR3 has 16 residues. With 5 bases clipped from V and 0 bases from J, the junction kept 7 bases outside the gene matches. The CDR3 sequence: CASSPRTGGMNTEAFF. The CDR3 DNA is TGTGCCAGCAGCCCACGTACAGGGGGCATGAACACTGAAGCTTTCTTT.

This clonotype was detected ten times or more. The rearrangement links TRBV3-1 to TRBJ2-3, with 10 bases aligning to TRBD2. After removal of 0 bases from V and 5 bases from J, the junction contained 8 bases not matched to a gene. CDR1 LGHDT and CDR2 YNNKEL come from the germline V gene (reference sequence). There are 17 residues in the CDR3. The CDR3 loop reads CASSQDASGGAGDTQYF. In DNA, the CDR3 is TGTGCCAGCAGCCAAGATGCGAGCGGGGGGGCCGGAGATACGCAGTATTTT.

This clonotype appeared many times. The rearrangement uses TRBV20-1 and TRBJ2-3; D is possibly TRBD1 or TRBD2 (5 bases each). With 3 bases removed from V and 7 bases from J, the gap between germline ends came to 14 bases. In germline, CDR1 is DFQATT, CDR2 SNEGSKA (reference sequence). The CDR3 runs 13 residues. This CDR3 is CSARTGGLNTQYF. For the CDR3, the DNA is TGCAGTGCTAGGACTGGGGGATTAAATACGCAGTATTTT.